These 31 T cell receptor beta chains came from one sample sequenced in a study of tumor-infiltrating lymphocytes in primary liver carcinoma. Extraction of RNA together with DNA used about 17-31 mg of unsorted bulk tissue. The input was approximately 0.45 ug total RNA; TCR beta cDNA was made from it with a constant-region primer. ARM-PCR, slightly modified, supplied the TCR beta libraries through three nested multiplex PCR rounds. Forward primers for TRBV1-TRBV30 and a C-beta reverse primer served the first two PCR rounds, at around 9 cycles each. TCRdb itself ran the multiplex PCR reads through MiXCR, one entry per CDR3 protein. Of more than 95,000 distinct CDR3 sequences in the sample, 55% to 75% were seen once. Sequencing used liver tumor tissue from sampling region 3. Noted subset: tumor region T3, left-lateral pole. These receptor sequences come from a woman aged 55 to 70 with primary liver carcinoma and hepatitis B virus infection.

About this clonotype: This CDR3 fails to terminate in the conserved phenylalanine or tryptophan, so it likely reflects a read error. The chain has TRBV11-1 and TRBJ2-2; D may be TRBD1 or TRBD2 (5 bases each). Germline V gives CDR1 SGHAT, CDR2 FQDESV (reference sequence). The CDR3 length is 14 residues. The CDR3 nucleotides read TGTGCCAGCAGGTTAGGGCTAACCACCGGGGACCTGTTTCTT. Protein: CASRLGLTTGDLFL.

This clonotype was seen many times. The chain joins TRBV28 to TRBJ2-1; D possibly corresponds to TRBD2 (6 bases). This CDR3 has 13 residues. Germline-derived CDR1 and CDR2 are MDHEN and SYDVKM. Trimming left V 9 bases short and J 0 bases short, with 9 bases between. The CDR3 protein is CASSGSSYNEQFF. The CDR3 nucleotides read TGTGCCAGTAGCGGTAGCTCCTACAATGAGCAGTTCTTC.

On this clonotype: A junction end diverges from the germline sequence, so it may reflect a read error. The chain recombines TRBV7-9 with TRBJ2-2, with 8 bases that match TRBD1. The CDR3 spans 21 residues. In germline, CDR1 is SEHNR, CDR2 FQNEAQ (reference sequence). The DNA for the CDR3 is TGCGCCAGCAGCTTACCTACAGGACAGGGTGCTGTAGGGGCGAACACCGGGGAGCTGTTTTTT. Amino acid sequence: CASSLPTGQGAVGANTGELFF.

There are a few counts of this clonotype. The rearrangement joins TRBV28 to TRBJ1-1; 9 positions agree with TRBD1. Germline V gene lookup returns CDR1 MDHEN and CDR2 SYDVKM. This CDR3 comprises 19 residues. The V segment lost 7 bases and the J segment 0 bases; nucleotides outside the gene matches: 18. CDR3 in amino acids: CASTPNIGTGREVNTEAFF. As DNA, the CDR3 is TGTGCCAGCACCCCTAATATCGGGACAGGGAGGGAGGTGAACACTGAAGCTTTCTTT. Based on the CDR3 plus reference TRBV28 and TRBJ1-1, the full variable domain is DVKVTQSSRYLVKRTGEKVFLECVQDMDHENMFWYRQDPGLGLRLIYFSYDVKMKEKGDIPEGYSVSREKKERFSLILESASTNQTSMYLCASTPNIGTGREVNTEAFFGQGTRLTVV.

V and J are TRBV7-9 and TRBJ2-7, with a possible D match to TRBD1 (6 bases). This CDR3 comprises 16 residues. CDR1 is SEHNR and CDR2 is FQNEAQ in the germline V gene (reference sequence). The V gene lost 5 bases and the J gene lost 5 bases, with 22 bases spanning the gap. The CDR3 DNA is TGTGCCAGCAGCCAGGTGCAGGGGCGGCCGGGGAACGAGCAGTACTTC. Its protein product is CASSQVQGRPGNEQYF.

Notes on this clonotype: The junction does not match germline at one end; this may be a read error. The V gene is TRBV7-3, the J gene TRBJ2-2, with 8 bases lining up with TRBD1. Germline V lookup: CDR1 SGHTA, CDR2 FQGTGA. The CDR3 length is 17 residues. CDR3 in DNA: TGTGCCAGCAGCTTAGGACCAGGGGGCTTCAACACTGGGGGGCTGTTTTTT. This encodes CASSLGPGGFNTGGLFF.

This chain connects TRBV5-1 to TRBJ2-1; D unresolved. The CDR3 spans 16 residues. The V and J ends lost 3 bases and 1 base respectively, with 14 bases between them. Looked up from germline, CDR1 is SGHRS and CDR2 is YFSETQ. The CDR3 here is CASSSEGWGSYNEQFF. CDR3 in DNA: TGCGCCAGCAGCTCCGAAGGTTGGGGTTCCTACAATGAGCAGTTCTTC.

Note on this clonotype: With a much larger clone just one base away, this may be a read error. This CDR3 is CPSTSSRGGAETQYF. CDR3 DNA sequence: TGTCCCAGCACCTCTTCAAGGGGGGGCGCGGAGACCCAGTACTTC. The rearrangement uses TRBV28 and TRBJ2-5, with D possibly TRBD2 on 7 matching bases. Per germline, CDR1 MDHEN and CDR2 SYDVKM. CDR3 size: 15 residues.

The chain links TRBV5-1 to TRBJ1-6; D is undetermined. Germline loops: CDR1 SGHRS, CDR2 YFSETQ. The V and J ends lost 0 bases and 8 bases respectively, with 12 bases between them. The CDR3 extends over 15 amino acids. The CDR3 nucleotides are TGCGCCAGCAGCTTGGGGCACCGCGGGGATTCACCCCTCCACTTT. It encodes CASSLGHRGDSPLHF.

The V and J genes are TRBV2 and TRBJ1-1; D ambiguous. The germline V and J ends were trimmed by 6 bases and 7 bases, with 15 bases remaining between them. The CDR3 covers 13 residues. CDR1 and CDR2 (germline): SNHLY, FYNNEI. The DNA for the CDR3 is TGTGCCAGCAGAGCTACTTTAGGGTTTGAAGCTTTCTTT. Translation gives CASRATLGFEAFF.

Many counts were recorded for this clonotype. The chain links TRBV6-6 to TRBJ2-5, with 7 bases identical to TRBD2. V dropped 6 bases and J dropped 3; count of bases not matched to a gene: 7. Germline V CDR1 and CDR2: MNHNY, SVGAGI (reference sequence). CDR3 length equals 14 residues. The CDR3 bases are TGTGCCAGCAGCGGTAGAGCGGGAAAAGAGACCCAGTACTTC. Encoded protein: CASSGRAGKETQYF.

With regard to this clonotype: The junction differs from germline at one of its ends, possibly a read error. The V gene is TRBV29-1, the J gene TRBJ2-3; TRBD2 agrees at 11 bases. The length of the CDR3 is 15 residues. Per the germline V gene, CDR1 is SQVTM and CDR2 is ANQGSEA. The CDR3 DNA is TGCAGCGTTGCGACTAGCGGGAATGGGGCAGACACGCAGTATTTT. Protein product: CSVATSGNGADTQYF.

Notes on this clonotype: One end of the junction fails to match germline, which may point to a read error. The V call is TRBV5-6, the J call TRBJ2-2, with TRBD1 matching 9 bases. CDR1 SGHDT and CDR2 YYEEEE come from the germline V gene. The CDR3 has 15 amino acids. In DNA, the CDR3 is TGTGCCGGCAGATCCGGGACAGGGTGGACCGGGGAACTGTTTTTT. It specifies CAGRSGTGWTGELFF.

As to this clonotype: Being one base from a much bigger clone, this may be a read error. The gene calls are TRBV7-8 and TRBJ1-1; tentative D call: TRBD1 (5 bases). The V and J ends lost 3 bases and 1 base respectively, with 9 bases between them. Germline loops: CDR1 SGHVS, CDR2 FQNEAQ. The CDR3 consists of 14 residues. The CDR3 loop reads CASSLRGTNTEAFF. The CDR3 bases are TGTGCCAGCAGCTTGCGGGGGACGAACACTGAAGCTTTCTTT.

This clonotype occurred once. A much larger clone differs from this one at a single base, so this may be a read error. The J gene is TRBJ2-1, the V gene TRBV5-1; 7 nucleotides line up with TRBD2. CDR3 length: 15 amino acids. In germline, CDR1 is SGHRS, CDR2 YFSETQ. The CDR3 DNA sequence: TGCGCCAGCAGCTTGAGTGCGGGAGTGGGTGGTGAGGAGTTCTTC. Translated: CASSLSAGVGGEEFF.

This clonotype was seen a handful of times. One base away lies a much larger clone, so this may be a sequencing read error. The chain employs TRBV29-1 and TRBJ2-7, with 11 bases fitting TRBD1. There are 21 residues in the CDR3. J lost 1 base, V lost 5 bases, and 25 bases had no gene match. Germline loops: CDR1 SQVTM, CDR2 ANQGSEA. The CDR3 loop is CSVKVLIRDRGLIGGSYEQYF. The CDR3 bases are TGCAGCGTTAAAGTGTTAATCCGGGACAGGGGGTTAATTGGGGGTTCCTACGAGCAGTACTTC.

Ten or more counts support this clonotype. This chain joins TRBV5-1 and TRBJ2-1; the D gene is possibly TRBD1 (6 bases). CDR1 and CDR2 (germline): SGHRS, YFSETQ. Trimming cost V 0 bases and J 3 bases, with 7 bases left between them. The CDR3 is 14 amino acids. CDR3 coding DNA: TGCGCCAGCAGCTTGGGAGGGGGCTACAATGAGCAGTTCTTC. Protein sequence: CASSLGGGYNEQFF.

The chain joins TRBV11-2 to TRBJ2-1; tentatively, D is TRBD1 (5 bases). The CDR3 loop spans 13 amino acids. CDR1 is SGHAT, CDR2 FQNNGV, per germline. The V end lost 5 bases, the J end lost 12 bases, and 17 bases lay between the germline ends. The CDR3 reads CASSMLQANLQFF. The CDR3 DNA is TGTGCCAGCAGCATGCTACAGGCAAATTTGCAGTTCTTC.

Points on this clonotype: A much larger clone differs by one base, so this may be a read error. The genes are TRBV5-4 and TRBJ2-1, with 8 bases fitting TRBD2. This CDR3 is built from 16 residues. J was trimmed by 0 bases and V by 1 base; bases with no gene match: 3. Per germline, CDR1 SGHNT and CDR2 YYREEE (reference sequence). The CDR3 loop is CASSLRRGDSYNEQFF. In DNA, the CDR3 is TGTGCCAGCAGCTTGAGGCGGGGGGACTCCTACAATGAGCAGTTCTTC.

The chain carries TRBV5-1 and TRBJ2-7, with D possibly being TRBD2 (6 bases). CDR3 size: 16 residues. Trimming removed 0 bases from V and 3 bases from J, with 16 bases in between. CDR1 SGHRS and CDR2 YFSETQ come from the germline V gene. The CDR3 is CASSLGPQDYYYEQYF. The DNA of the CDR3 is TGCGCCAGCAGCTTGGGACCACAGGACTACTACTACGAGCAGTACTTC.

This clonotype was seen a single time. The junction departs from germline at one end; a sequencing error may be responsible. The chain recombines TRBV14 with TRBJ2-2; D may be TRBD2 (5 bases). CDR3 length equals 16 residues. CDR1 SGHDN and CDR2 FVKESK come from the germline V gene. CDR3 DNA: TGTGCCAGCAGCCTAAAACTCACAGTGAACACCGGGGAGCTGTTTTTC. Its protein is CASSLKLTVNTGELFF.

V and J are TRBV5-1 and TRBJ2-5, with D hard to call. CDR1 and CDR2 from the germline V gene are SGHRS and YFSETQ. V was shortened by 4 bases and J by 2 bases, with 12 bases between the two germline ends. The CDR3 is made up of 14 amino acids. The CDR3 DNA is TGCGCCAGCAGCCCTTCGGTAACTCAAGAGACCCAGTACTTC. Its translation: CASSPSVTQETQYF.

This clonotype was seen a few times. This chain joins TRBV24-1 and TRBJ2-2; D is ambiguous. The CDR3 is made up of 14 amino acids. Trimming stripped 7 bases from V and 0 bases from J, with 8 bases between. Germline V lookup: CDR1 KGHDR, CDR2 SFDVKD. The CDR3 loop reads CATRAETNTGELFF. The CDR3 bases are TGTGCCACCAGGGCCGAGACGAACACCGGGGAGCTGTTTTTT.

V is TRBV6-1 and J is TRBJ2-3; 12 bases align to TRBD2. Germline V gives CDR1 MNHNS, CDR2 SASEGT. This CDR3 is 14 amino acids long. With 4 bases clipped from V and 8 bases from J, the junction kept 4 bases outside the gene matches. The CDR3 here is CASSGLAGVVTQYF. CDR3 DNA sequence: TGTGCCAGCAGTGGACTAGCGGGAGTAGTTACGCAGTATTTT.

On this clonotype: The conserved final phenylalanine or tryptophan is absent from the CDR3, which likely points to a read error. Written as DNA, the CDR3 is TGTGCCTGGAATCAGGGATCTGAAACCAACGTCCTGACTTTA. Its protein product is CAWNQGSETNVLTL. This rearrangement joins TRBV30 to TRBJ2-6; the D gene is possibly TRBD1 (5 bases). CDR3 length: 14 amino acids. V lost 4 bases to trimming and J lost 8 bases, with 15 bases between them. The germline V gene encodes CDR1 GTSNPN and CDR2 SVGIG (reference sequence).

This clonotype was counted many times. V gene TRBV29-1 combines with J gene TRBJ2-7; 11 bases align to TRBD2. The CDR3 is made up of 13 amino acids. Germline trimming cut 2 bases from V and 3 bases from J; bases unmatched to any gene: 0. CDR1 is SQVTM and CDR2 is ANQGSEA in the germline V gene. Written as DNA, the CDR3 is TGCAGCGTTGAAACTAGCGGGAGCTACGAGCAGTACTTC. Amino acid sequence: CSVETSGSYEQYF.

This clonotype showed up just once. The junction departs from germline at one end; a sequencing error may be responsible. V is TRBV11-2 and J is TRBJ2-7; TRBD2 matches 11 bases. CDR1 and CDR2 from the germline V gene are SGHAT and FQNNGV. The CDR3 sequence is 15 residues long. CDR3 residues: CVSSLDPSGRNEQYF. CDR3 bases: TGTGTCAGCAGTTTAGATCCTAGCGGGAGGAACGAGCAGTACTTC.

This clonotype was detected a few times. The chain is built from TRBV7-8 and TRBJ1-6; D uncertain. The germline V gene encodes CDR1 SGHVS and CDR2 FQNEAQ. The germline V and J ends were trimmed by 2 bases and 0 bases, with 14 bases remaining between them. The CDR3 runs to 18 residues. CDR3 residues: CASSLRPPSSSYNSPLHF. In nucleotides, the CDR3 is TGTGCCAGCAGCTTAAGACCGCCTTCCAGCTCCTATAATTCACCCCTCCACTTT.

This clonotype is labeled as medium-sized (0.01 to 0.1%). This rearrangement joins TRBV11-2 to TRBJ2-1; D gene uncertain. The germline gives CDR1 SGHAT, CDR2 FQNNGV. The CDR3 runs to 15 residues. Trimming cost V 0 bases and J 5 bases, with 11 bases left between them. Written as DNA, the CDR3 is TGTGCCAGCAGCTTAGAGTCAGCGTTCAACAATGAGCAGTTCTTC. Translating it yields CASSLESAFNNEQFF.

In this sample, this clonotype turned up many times. The chain links TRBV29-1 to TRBJ2-1; D is ambiguous. CDR3 size: 13 residues. Germline assignment: CDR1 SQVTM and CDR2 ANQGSEA. The V and J ends lost 7 bases and 0 bases respectively, with 10 bases between them. The CDR3 DNA sequence: TGCAGCGGGAGATCCTTCTCCTACAATGAGCAGTTCTTC. Protein sequence: CSGRSFSYNEQFF.

The chain uses TRBV28 and TRBJ2-1; D not resolved. The germline V gene encodes CDR1 MDHEN and CDR2 SYDVKM. The CDR3 covers 13 residues. Trimming stripped 4 bases from V and 12 bases from J, with 16 bases between. DNA of the CDR3: TGTGCCAGCAGTTCCCGGATGGGCAGTAGGCAGTTCTTC. The encoded protein is CASSSRMGSRQFF.